These 25 T cell receptor beta chains came from one sample sequenced in a study of blood T cell repertoires in COVID-19. Repertoires were generated with immunoSEQ multiplex PCR, while TCRdb's copy carries only in-frame clones and drops some. The profile covers roughly 190,000 clones, with around 90% appearing a single time and under 5% taken by the ten largest. Sequencing was performed on peripheral blood. The receptors were sampled from a human donor in a cohort sampled during active COVID-19.

Comments on this clone: One end of the junction varies from germline; a read error may be responsible. J is TRBJ2-7 and V is TRBV18; 8 nucleotides match TRBD2. The CDR3 totals 14 residues. From germline, CDR1 is KGHSH and CDR2 LQKENI. CDR3 in DNA: TGTGCCAGCTCCCCACCGGGACTAGGCCACGAGCAGTACTTC. It yields the protein CASSPPGLGHEQYF.

CDR3 sequence: CASSWGNTNYGYTF. The CDR3 DNA follows: TGTGCCAGCAGTTGGGGCAACACTAACTATGGCTACACCTTC. The rearrangement links TRBV6-6 to TRBJ1-2, with D perhaps matching TRBD1 (5 bases). The germline V and J ends were trimmed by 4 bases and 0 bases, with 9 bases remaining between them. Germline CDR1 reads MNHNY; CDR2 reads SVGAGI (reference sequence). The CDR3 is made up of 14 amino acids.

The V call is TRBV7-2, the J call TRBJ2-1; D unresolved. V lost 5 bases to trimming and J lost 2 bases, with 13 bases between them. Germline CDR1 and CDR2: SGHTA and FQGNSA. The length of the CDR3 is 15 residues. The CDR3 DNA sequence: TGTGCCAGCAGCCCCCTGGTTGGCACCTACAATGAGCAGTTCTTC. It specifies CASSPLVGTYNEQFF.

The J gene is TRBJ2-1, the V gene TRBV19; 12 nucleotides agree with TRBD1. The length of the CDR3 is 21 residues. The V gene's germline CDR1 is LNHDA and CDR2 SQIVND (reference sequence). The junction had 26 bases not matched to a gene; V was cut back by 4 bases and J by 10 bases. This CDR3 reads CASSRDRGPGKGVSTYGEQFF. The CDR3 coding sequence is TGTGCCAGTAGTAGGGACAGGGGGCCGGGAAAGGGAGTGAGTACATATGGCGAGCAGTTCTTC. The full variable domain, completed using reference TRBV19 and TRBJ2-1, is DGGITQSPKYLFRKEGQNVTLSCEQNLNHDAMYWYRQDPGQGLRLIYYSQIVNDFQKGDIAEGYSVSREKKESFPLTVTSAQKNPTAFYLCASSRDRGPGKGVSTYGEQFFGPGTRLTVL.

CDR3: CASSGSGSYEQYF. In nucleotides, the CDR3 is TGTGCCAGCAGTGGAAGCGGATCCTACGAGCAGTACTTC. The rearrangement uses TRBV25-1 and TRBJ2-7, with D possibly matching TRBD2 (5 bases). Deletions cut 4 bases from V and 1 base from J, with 8 bases between. Germline CDR1 MGHDK, CDR2 SYGVNS. CDR3 length equals 13 residues.

The chain carries TRBV11-2 and TRBJ2-1, with 7 bases that match TRBD1. With V trimmed by 4 bases and J by 0 bases, 3 bases remained unmatched. Germline CDR1 is SGHAT and CDR2 is FQNNGV. This CDR3 has 15 amino acids. DNA of the CDR3: TGTGCCAGCAGCTGGGGGACAGACTCCTACAATGAGCAGTTCTTC. Its translation: CASSWGTDSYNEQFF.

This rearrangement joins TRBV2 to TRBJ2-3; maybe TRBD2 (5 bases). CDR3 length equals 14 residues. Deletions cut 5 bases from V and 0 bases from J, with 9 bases between. Germline-derived CDR1 and CDR2 are SNHLY and FYNNEI. The CDR3 coding sequence is TGTGCCAGCAGTCGGACTTATAGCACAGATACGCAGTATTTT. Translating gives CASSRTYSTDTQYF.

This chain joins TRBV10-3 and TRBJ1-1, with 9 bases that match TRBD1. Germline V gene lookup returns CDR1 ENHRY and CDR2 SYGVKD. Trimming cost V 3 bases and J 10 bases; bases outside gene matches: 9. The CDR3 is made up of 14 amino acids. The CDR3 bases are TGTGCCATCAGTGATCCGGACAGGGGCTTTGGAGCTTTCTTT. Residues: CAISDPDRGFGAFF.

This sequence joins TRBV30 and TRBJ1-1, with a possible D match to TRBD1 (6 bases). From germline, CDR1 is GTSNPN and CDR2 SVGIG (reference sequence). V shed 2 bases and J shed 7 bases, with 11 bases lying between them. The CDR3 contains 12 residues. The CDR3 is CAWSLQGDEAFF. In DNA, the CDR3 is TGTGCCTGGAGTTTACAGGGAGATGAAGCTTTCTTT.

The rearrangement joins TRBV28 to TRBJ2-7; TRBD1 might be the D (5 bases). The CDR3 is 14 residues long. CDR1 and CDR2 (germline): MDHEN, SYDVKM. V was trimmed by 1 base and J by 5 bases, leaving 12 bases between them. The chain's CDR3 is CASSLSGRVHEQYF. The CDR3 DNA reads as TGTGCCAGCAGTTTATCGGGCAGGGTGCACGAGCAGTACTTC.

The chain combines TRBV6-5 with TRBJ2-7, with a weak D call TRBD1 (6 bases). The CDR3 spans 16 residues. Germline V gene sequence: CDR1 MNHEY, CDR2 SVGAGI. Trimming shortened V by 0 bases and J by 4 bases, and 16 bases separated the two germline ends. The CDR3: CASSYSRVRGAYEQYF. The DNA of the CDR3 is TGTGCCAGCAGTTACTCTCGGGTCAGGGGAGCTTACGAGCAGTACTTC.

The V call is TRBV27, the J call TRBJ1-3, with 9 positions matching TRBD1. Trimming cost V 6 bases and J 0 bases; bases outside gene matches: 6. This CDR3 is built from 16 residues. Per germline, CDR1 MNHEY and CDR2 SMNVEV (reference sequence). The CDR3 nucleotides read TGTGCCAGCAGGTCCGGGACAGGGAGCTCTGGAAACACCATATATTTT. Translating it yields CASRSGTGSSGNTIYF.

V gene TRBV7-2 combines with J gene TRBJ2-2; 11 bases are a match to TRBD2. This CDR3 region has 14 residues. The germline gives CDR1 SGHTA, CDR2 FQGNSA. The J segment lost 6 bases and the V segment lost 10 bases, leaving 7 bases of the junction unmatched. The DNA of the CDR3 is TGTGCCACGGCCTTAGCGGGAGGGGCCGGGGAGCTGTTTTTT. It encodes CATALAGGAGELFF.

V gene TRBV7-9 combines with J gene TRBJ1-2, with D perhaps matching TRBD1 (5 bases). The V gene lost 2 bases and the J gene lost 3 bases, with 13 bases spanning the gap. The germline V gene has CDR1 SEHNR and CDR2 FQNEAQ (reference sequence). This CDR3 comprises 15 residues. CDR3 protein: CASSLMGQGHYGYTF. The CDR3, as DNA: TGTGCCAGCAGCTTAATGGGGCAGGGTCACTATGGCTACACCTTC.

The V gene is TRBV5-8, the J gene TRBJ1-4, with TRBD1 matching over 9 bases. CDR1 is SGHTS, CDR2 YDEGEE, per germline. This CDR3 is 15 amino acids long. The ends lost 4 bases at V and 8 bases at J; junction bases unmatched: 9. The CDR3 protein is CASSPRTGVGEKLFF. DNA of the CDR3: TGTGCCAGCAGCCCCAGGACAGGGGTTGGGGAAAAACTGTTTTTT.

This chain links TRBV27 with TRBJ1-4; tentative D call: TRBD1 (6 bases). The CDR3 extends over 14 amino acids. Germline lookup yields CDR1 MNHEY and CDR2 SMNVEV (reference sequence). The ends were cut back, 3 bases at V and 4 bases at J, with 9 bases in the middle. CDR3 loop: CASSFGQHNEKLFF. The CDR3 DNA sequence: TGTGCCAGCAGTTTTGGACAGCATAATGAAAAACTGTTTTTT.

J is TRBJ2-1 and V is TRBV15, with 7 bases aligning to TRBD2. The ends lost 1 base at V and 5 bases at J; junction bases unmatched: 8. The V gene's germline CDR1 is LNHNV and CDR2 YYDKDF (reference sequence). This CDR3 is built from 16 residues. This CDR3 is CATSRGPERGNNEQFF. In nucleotides, the CDR3 is TGTGCCACCAGCAGAGGGCCGGAGCGGGGTAACAATGAGCAGTTCTTC.

Points on this clone: In the same sample, other DNA sequences code for this CDR3. The rearrangement links TRBV7-9 to TRBJ1-1; no clear D. Trimming pared 3 bases from V and 5 bases from J, leaving 7 bases between. In germline, CDR1 is SEHNR, CDR2 FQNEAQ (reference sequence). The CDR3 runs to 12 residues. CDR3 DNA sequence: TGTGCCAGCAGCTTCAGTTTGACTGAAGCTTTCTTT. It translates to CASSFSLTEAFF.

The chain couples TRBV5-4 to TRBJ2-1, with D possibly being TRBD2 (6 bases). This CDR3 is built from 16 residues. Germline loops: CDR1 SGHNT, CDR2 YYREEE (reference sequence). V was clipped by 3 bases and J by 1 base, with 14 bases between them. As DNA, the CDR3 is TGTGCCAGCAGCTCCTCCGGGACTCGTTCCTACAATGAGCAGTTCTTC. Translated, it gives CASSSSGTRSYNEQFF.

The chain is built from TRBV4-3 and TRBJ2-7, with 8 bases identical to TRBD1. Germline V gives CDR1 LGHNA, CDR2 YSLEER. This CDR3 contains 14 residues. Germline trimming cut 4 bases from V and 2 bases from J; bases unmatched to any gene: 4. CDR3 sequence (DNA): TGCGCCAGCAGCCTTCAGACAGGGGCCTACGAGCAGTACTTC. This gives the protein CASSLQTGAYEQYF.

V is TRBV6-6 and J is TRBJ2-7; 7 positions match TRBD1. Germline V gene lookup returns CDR1 MNHNY and CDR2 SVGAGI (reference sequence). The trim removed 2 bases at V and 5 bases at J, leaving 9 bases unmatched. The CDR3 covers 15 residues. CDR3 sequence (DNA): TGTGCCAGCAGTTACCGACAGACAGGGAACAACGAGCAGTACTTC. This sequence encodes CASSYRQTGNNEQYF.

The chain joins TRBV14 to TRBJ1-1; D is unresolved. The CDR3 is 13 amino acids. Germline loops: CDR1 SGHDN, CDR2 FVKESK. V was shortened by 4 bases and J by 7 bases, with 13 bases between the two germline ends. Here the CDR3 DNA reads TGTGCCAGCAGCCCCAAAATCACGGGTGAAGCTTTCTTT. Translation: CASSPKITGEAFF.

CDR3 DNA: TGCGCCAGCAGGGTCGGGGGTGGAACCGGGGAGCTGTTTTTT. Protein: CASRVGGGTGELFF. The chain combines TRBV5-1 with TRBJ2-2, with D possibly TRBD2 on 6 matching bases. Per the germline V gene, CDR1 is SGHRS and CDR2 is YFSETQ. The CDR3 is 14 amino acids. V was cut by 5 bases and J by 5 bases, with 13 bases left in between. Complete variable domain (other parts from reference TRBV5-1 and TRBJ2-2): KAGVTQTPRYLIKTRGQQVTLSCSPISGHRSVSWYQQTPGQGLQFLFEYFSETQRNKGNFPGRFSGRQFSNSRSEMNVSTLELGDSALYLCASRVGGGTGELFFGEGSRLTVL.

The V gene is TRBV10-3, the J gene TRBJ2-4, with TRBD1 matching over 9 bases. Losses at the gene ends were 6 bases for V and 2 bases for J; bases not matched to a gene: 14. CDR3 length: 18 residues. Germline CDR1 ENHRY, CDR2 SYGVKD. The CDR3 DNA follows: TGTGCCATCAGCGAAGGGTATCCGGGACAGGGATCCAAAAACATTCAGTACTTC. This encodes CAISEGYPGQGSKNIQYF.

This chain connects TRBV2 to TRBJ1-6; D is unclear. Germline V lookup: CDR1 SNHLY, CDR2 FYNNEI. This CDR3 spans 14 amino acids. V was pared by 6 bases and J by 9 bases, with 15 bases between. CDR3 amino acids: CASRKESLGSPLHF. CDR3 bases: TGTGCCAGCAGGAAGGAGAGCCTAGGTTCACCCCTCCACTTT.